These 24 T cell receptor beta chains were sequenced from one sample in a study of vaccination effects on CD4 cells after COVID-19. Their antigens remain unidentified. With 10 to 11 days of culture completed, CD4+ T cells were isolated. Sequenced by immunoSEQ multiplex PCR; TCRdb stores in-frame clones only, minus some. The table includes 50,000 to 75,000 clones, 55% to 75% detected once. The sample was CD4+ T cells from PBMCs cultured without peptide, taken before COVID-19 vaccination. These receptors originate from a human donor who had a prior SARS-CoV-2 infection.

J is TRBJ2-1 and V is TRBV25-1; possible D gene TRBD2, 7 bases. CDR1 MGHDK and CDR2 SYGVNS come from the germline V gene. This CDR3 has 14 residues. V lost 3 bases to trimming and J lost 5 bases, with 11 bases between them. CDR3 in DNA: TGTGCCAGCAGTGACACAGGGACTAACAATGAGCAGTTCTTC. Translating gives CASSDTGTNNEQFF.

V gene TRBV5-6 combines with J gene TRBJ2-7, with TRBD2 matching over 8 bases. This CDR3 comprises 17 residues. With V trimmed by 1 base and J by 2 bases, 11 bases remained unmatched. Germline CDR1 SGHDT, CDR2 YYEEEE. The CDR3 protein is CASSLFPGGLAAYEQYF. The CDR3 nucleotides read TGTGCCAGCAGCTTGTTCCCGGGAGGACTAGCAGCCTACGAGCAGTACTTC.

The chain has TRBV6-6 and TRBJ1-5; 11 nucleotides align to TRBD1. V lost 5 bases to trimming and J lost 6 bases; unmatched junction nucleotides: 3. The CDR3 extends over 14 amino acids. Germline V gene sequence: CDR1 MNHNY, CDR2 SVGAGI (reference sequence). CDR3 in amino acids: CASSGQGALQPQHF. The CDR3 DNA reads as TGTGCCAGCAGTGGACAGGGGGCCCTTCAGCCCCAGCATTTT.

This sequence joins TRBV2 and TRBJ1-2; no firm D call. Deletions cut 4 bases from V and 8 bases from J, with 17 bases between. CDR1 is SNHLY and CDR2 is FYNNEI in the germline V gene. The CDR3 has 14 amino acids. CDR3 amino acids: CASSVASQGVGYTF. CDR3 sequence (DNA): TGTGCCAGCAGTGTTGCCTCCCAAGGAGTGGGCTACACCTTC.

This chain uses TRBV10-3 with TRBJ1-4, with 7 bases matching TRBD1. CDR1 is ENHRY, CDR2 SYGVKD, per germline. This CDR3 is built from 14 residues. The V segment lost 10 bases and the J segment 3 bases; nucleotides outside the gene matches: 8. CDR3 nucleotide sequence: TGTGCCACGTCTGGGACAGCATCTAATGAAAAACTGTTTTTT. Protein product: CATSGTASNEKLFF.

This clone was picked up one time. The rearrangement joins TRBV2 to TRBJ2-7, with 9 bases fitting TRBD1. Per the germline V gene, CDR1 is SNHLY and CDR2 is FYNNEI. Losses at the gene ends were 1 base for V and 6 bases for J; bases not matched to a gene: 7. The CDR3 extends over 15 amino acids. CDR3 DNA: TGTGCCAGCAGTGAAGGGGGGACAGGGATCTCCGAGCAGTACTTC. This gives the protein CASSEGGTGISEQYF.

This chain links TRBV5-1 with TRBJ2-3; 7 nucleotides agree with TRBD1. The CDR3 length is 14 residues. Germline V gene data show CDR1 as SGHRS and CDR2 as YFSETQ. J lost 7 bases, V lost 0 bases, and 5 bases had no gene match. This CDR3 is CASSLGGQPNTQYF. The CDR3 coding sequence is TGCGCCAGCAGCTTGGGGGGACAGCCTAATACGCAGTATTTT.

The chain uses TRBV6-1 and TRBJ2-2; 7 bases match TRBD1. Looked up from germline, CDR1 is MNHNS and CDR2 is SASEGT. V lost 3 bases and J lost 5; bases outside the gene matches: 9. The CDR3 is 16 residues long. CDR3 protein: CASSDPPRQGTGELFF. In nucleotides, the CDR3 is TGTGCCAGCAGTGATCCCCCCCGACAGGGAACCGGGGAGCTGTTTTTT.

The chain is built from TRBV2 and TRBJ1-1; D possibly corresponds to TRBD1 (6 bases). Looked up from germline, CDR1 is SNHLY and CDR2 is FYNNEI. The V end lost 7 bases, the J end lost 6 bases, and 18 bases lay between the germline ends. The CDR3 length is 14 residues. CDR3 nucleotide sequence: TGTGCCAGCACATTTCGCACAGGGCCCTCTGAAGCTTTCTTT. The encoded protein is CASTFRTGPSEAFF.

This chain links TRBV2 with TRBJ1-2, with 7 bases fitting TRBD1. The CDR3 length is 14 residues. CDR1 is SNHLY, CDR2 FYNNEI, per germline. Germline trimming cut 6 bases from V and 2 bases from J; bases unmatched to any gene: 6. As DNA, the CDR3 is TGTGCCAGCAGCCTCACGACAGGGAACTATGGCTACACCTTC. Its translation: CASSLTTGNYGYTF.

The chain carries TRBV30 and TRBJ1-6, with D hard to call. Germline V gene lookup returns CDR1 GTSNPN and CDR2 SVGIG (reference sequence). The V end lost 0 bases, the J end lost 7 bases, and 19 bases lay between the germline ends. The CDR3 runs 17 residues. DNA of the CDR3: TGTGCCTGGAGTGTACTAAATAGCGGGGATGTAAATTCACCCCTCCACTTT. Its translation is CAWSVLNSGDVNSPLHF.

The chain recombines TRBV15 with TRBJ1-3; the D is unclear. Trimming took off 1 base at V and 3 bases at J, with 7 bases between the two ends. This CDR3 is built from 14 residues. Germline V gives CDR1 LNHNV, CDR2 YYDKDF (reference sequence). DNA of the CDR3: TGTGCCACCAGCAGAGGTGACGTTGGAAACACCATATATTTT. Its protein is CATSRGDVGNTIYF. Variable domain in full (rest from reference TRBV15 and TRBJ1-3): DAMVIQNPRYQVTQFGKPVTLSCSQTLNHNVMYWYQQKSSQAPKLLFHYYDKDFNNEADTPDNFQSRRPNTSFCFLDIRSPGLGDTAMYLCATSRGDVGNTIYFGEGSWLTVV.

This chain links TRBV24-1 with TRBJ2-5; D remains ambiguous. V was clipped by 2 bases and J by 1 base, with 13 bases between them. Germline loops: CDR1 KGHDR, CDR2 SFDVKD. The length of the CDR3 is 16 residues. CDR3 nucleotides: TGTGCCACCAGTGATTCAGGAACAGTAGTCCAAGAGACCCAGTACTTC. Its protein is CATSDSGTVVQETQYF.

This chain's CDR3 is CASSRLAGSYNEQFF. DNA of the CDR3: TGTGCCAGCAGCCGACTAGCCGGATCCTACAATGAGCAGTTCTTC. The J gene is TRBJ2-1, the V gene TRBV7-3, with TRBD2 identical over 7 bases. The CDR3 extends over 15 amino acids. CDR1 and CDR2 from the germline V gene are SGHTA and FQGTGA. V lost 5 bases and J lost 1; bases outside the gene matches: 5.

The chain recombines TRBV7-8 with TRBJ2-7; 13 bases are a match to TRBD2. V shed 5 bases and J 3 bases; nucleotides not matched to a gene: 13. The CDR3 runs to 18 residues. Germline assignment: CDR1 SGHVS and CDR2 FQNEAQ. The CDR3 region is CASSLRTSGRFTGYEQYF. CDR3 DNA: TGTGCCAGCAGCCTCCGGACTAGCGGGAGATTTACTGGCTACGAGCAGTACTTC.

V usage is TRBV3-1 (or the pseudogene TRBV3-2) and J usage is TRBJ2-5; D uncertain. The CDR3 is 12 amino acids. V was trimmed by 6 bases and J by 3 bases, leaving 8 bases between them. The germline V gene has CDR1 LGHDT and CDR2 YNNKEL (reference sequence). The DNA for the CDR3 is TGTGCCAGCAGTTACTGGGAAGAGACCCAGTACTTC. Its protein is CASSYWEETQYF.

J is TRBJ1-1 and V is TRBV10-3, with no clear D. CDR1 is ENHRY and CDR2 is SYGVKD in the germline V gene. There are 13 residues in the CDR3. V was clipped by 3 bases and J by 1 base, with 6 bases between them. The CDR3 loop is CAISESANTEAFF. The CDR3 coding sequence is TGTGCCATCAGTGAATCAGCGAACACTGAAGCTTTCTTT.

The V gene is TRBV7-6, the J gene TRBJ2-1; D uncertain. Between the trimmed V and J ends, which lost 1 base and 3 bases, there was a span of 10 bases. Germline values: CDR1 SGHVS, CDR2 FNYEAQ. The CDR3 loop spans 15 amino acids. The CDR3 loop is CASSLGLGGYNEQFF. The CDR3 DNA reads TGTGCCAGCAGCTTAGGGCTAGGTGGCTACAATGAGCAGTTCTTC.

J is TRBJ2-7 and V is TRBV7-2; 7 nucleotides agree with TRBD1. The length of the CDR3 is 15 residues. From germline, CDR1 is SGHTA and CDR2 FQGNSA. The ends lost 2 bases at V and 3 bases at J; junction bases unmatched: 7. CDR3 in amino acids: CASSLRQGPDYEQYF. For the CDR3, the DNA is TGTGCCAGCAGCTTAAGACAGGGCCCCGACTACGAGCAGTACTTC.

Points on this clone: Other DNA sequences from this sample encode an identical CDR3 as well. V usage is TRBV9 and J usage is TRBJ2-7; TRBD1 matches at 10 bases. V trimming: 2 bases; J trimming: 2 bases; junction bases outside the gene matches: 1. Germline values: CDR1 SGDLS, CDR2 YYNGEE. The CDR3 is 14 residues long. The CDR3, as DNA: TGTGCCAGCAGCGTGGGACAGGGGACCTACGAGCAGTACTTC. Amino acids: CASSVGQGTYEQYF.

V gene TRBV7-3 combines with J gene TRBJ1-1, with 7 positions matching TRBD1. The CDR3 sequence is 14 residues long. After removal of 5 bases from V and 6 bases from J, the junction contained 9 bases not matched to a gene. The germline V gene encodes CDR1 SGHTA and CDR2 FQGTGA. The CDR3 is CASSARQGFSEAFF. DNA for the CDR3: TGTGCCAGCAGCGCTAGACAGGGATTTTCTGAAGCTTTCTTT.

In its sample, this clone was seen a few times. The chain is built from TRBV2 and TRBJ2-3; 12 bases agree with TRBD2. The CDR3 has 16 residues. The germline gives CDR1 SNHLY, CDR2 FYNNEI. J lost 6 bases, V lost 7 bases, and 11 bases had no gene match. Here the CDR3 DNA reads TGTGCCAGCACCCCGCAGCTAGCGGGAGGGGGGGATACGCAGTATTTT. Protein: CASTPQLAGGGDTQYF.

The CDR3 reads CASSARMEQRNEQFF. The CDR3 bases are TGTGCCAGCAGTGCGCGAATGGAGCAGAGGAATGAGCAGTTCTTC. The rearrangement joins TRBV2 to TRBJ2-1; no firm D call. The CDR3 sequence is 15 residues long. Trimming took 4 bases from V and 7 from J, leaving 17 bases between them. Germline V gives CDR1 SNHLY, CDR2 FYNNEI.

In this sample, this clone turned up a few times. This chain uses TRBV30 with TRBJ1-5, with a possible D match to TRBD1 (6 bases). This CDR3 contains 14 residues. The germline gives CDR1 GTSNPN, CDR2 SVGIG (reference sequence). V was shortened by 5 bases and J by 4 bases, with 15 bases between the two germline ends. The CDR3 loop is CAWDRQDSNQPQHF. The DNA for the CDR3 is TGTGCCTGGGATCGACAGGACTCGAATCAGCCCCAGCATTTT.